These T cell receptor beta chains were read from a single sample in a study of blood T cell repertoires in COVID-19. Produced via immunoSEQ multiplex PCR; TCRdb's table is partial and in-frame only. The sample holds under 50,000 clones; around 82% are singletons and the top ten take 4.2%. The source material was peripheral blood. These receptors originate from a woman aged 70-85 years with acute or convalescent COVID-19. Both conserved end residues are part of each CDR3. D genes are given only for firm matches. Clone size, where shown, is once, few, many, or a class for clones that have expanded.

d_call: -
clone_size: -
v_call: TRBV12-3/TRBV12-4
j_call: TRBJ1-1
cdr3_nt: TGTGCCAGCAGTTTAGCGAAGGTGCGGGCTTTCTTT
cdr3_aa: CASSLAKVRAFF

d_call: -
clone_size: -
v_call: TRBV11-2
j_call: TRBJ1-1
cdr3_nt: TGTGCCAGCAACCCCCGGGGACAACTTTTGAACACTGAAGCTTTCTTT
cdr3_aa: CASNPRGQLLNTEAFF

d_call: -
clone_size: once
v_call: TRBV12-1
j_call: TRBJ2-5
cdr3_nt: TGTGCCAGCAGCTTTAGTAGGGATAGGACTAGCGGGCCACCGAGAGCCCAGTACTTC
cdr3_aa: CASSFSRDRTSGPPRAQYF

d_call: TRBD2
clone_size: -
v_call: TRBV6-4
j_call: TRBJ2-2
cdr3_nt: TGTGCCAGCACCCTTAGCGGGAGTGGCACCGGGGAGCTGTTTTTT
cdr3_aa: CASTLSGSGTGELFF

d_call: TRBD1
clone_size: -
v_call: TRBV5-1
j_call: TRBJ2-1
cdr3_nt: TGCGCCAGCAGCTTGGCCGACAGGGCTTACAATGAGCAGTTCTTC
cdr3_aa: CASSLADRAYNEQFF

d_call: -
clone_size: few
v_call: TRBV6-1
j_call: TRBJ1-1
cdr3_nt: TGTGCCAGCAGTGAACTTGGCACCCAGGGCTACACTGAAGCTTTCTTT
cdr3_aa: CASSELGTQGYTEAFF

d_call: TRBD1
clone_size: -
v_call: TRBV29-1
j_call: TRBJ2-1
cdr3_nt: TGCAGCGGACTACAGGGGGCGACAATGACGGGTGAGCAGTTCTTC
cdr3_aa: CSGLQGATMTGEQFF

d_call: -
clone_size: -
v_call: TRBV5-8
j_call: TRBJ2-7
cdr3_nt: TGTGCCAGCAGCTTGAACTCGTACGCGCAGTACTTC
cdr3_aa: CASSLNSYAQYF

d_call: -
clone_size: -
v_call: TRBV7-3
j_call: TRBJ1-1
cdr3_nt: TGTGCCAGCAGTGGGAGGGGAGATTGGAGGCCTGAAGCTTTCTTT
cdr3_aa: CASSGRGDWRPEAFF

d_call: TRBD2
clone_size: -
v_call: TRBV5-1
j_call: TRBJ2-7
cdr3_nt: TGCGCCAGCAGCTCCACCGGGACTAGCGGGAGGTATCTCAACGAGCAGTACTTC
cdr3_aa: CASSSTGTSGRYLNEQYF

d_call: TRBD1
clone_size: -
v_call: TRBV15
j_call: TRBJ1-2
cdr3_nt: TGTGCCACCAGCAGAGATTGGGGACAGGATGATAGCTACACCTTC
cdr3_aa: CATSRDWGQDDSYTF

d_call: TRBD2
clone_size: -
v_call: TRBV15
j_call: TRBJ2-2
cdr3_nt: TGTGCCACCAGTAGGGAGGGCCGCGGGGAGCTGTTTTTT
cdr3_aa: CATSREGRGELFF

d_call: -
clone_size: -
v_call: TRBV11-3
j_call: TRBJ2-7
cdr3_nt: TGTGCCAGCAGCCCTCTCCAGCGGGCGAGCTCCTACGAGCAGTACTTC
cdr3_aa: CASSPLQRASSYEQYF

d_call: -
clone_size: -
v_call: TRBV5-5
j_call: TRBJ1-2
cdr3_nt: TGTGCCAGCGGCAAAACAGGAACTAACTATGGCTACACCTTC
cdr3_aa: CASGKTGTNYGYTF

d_call: -
clone_size: -
v_call: TRBV7-2
j_call: TRBJ2-3
cdr3_nt: TGTGCCAGCAGCTTCCTAGCAGCTAGCACAGATACGCAGTATTTT
cdr3_aa: CASSFLAASTDTQYF

d_call: -
clone_size: -
v_call: TRBV11-2
j_call: TRBJ1-5
cdr3_nt: TGTGCCAGCAGCTCGGACAGCAATGTGCCCCAGCATTTT
cdr3_aa: CASSSDSNVPQHF

d_call: -
clone_size: -
v_call: TRBV3-1/TRBV3-2
j_call: TRBJ1-5
cdr3_nt: TGTGCCAGCAGCCAAGATGGCCGGGATCAGCCCCAGCATTTT
cdr3_aa: CASSQDGRDQPQHF